Following are 28 T cell receptor beta chains from one sample sequenced in a study of shared clonotypes between healthy human individuals. The data were produced by immunoSEQ multiplex PCR, yet TCRdb's version contains in-frame clones alone and is incomplete. Here the sample spans hundreds of thousands of clones, approximately 73% being singletons. The specimen was memory CD4+ T cells sorted from blood. Subset reported: CD45RA-negative fraction. Receptor source: a woman between 25 and 40 years old in good health.

This chain links TRBV29-1 with TRBJ2-5; 7 bases map to TRBD1. This CDR3 has 11 amino acids. The V and J ends lost 6 bases and 5 bases, in that order; junction bases with no gene match: 3. Germline V CDR1 and CDR2: SQVTM, ANQGSEA. This chain's CDR3 is CSVDRDETQYF. The CDR3 DNA follows: TGCAGCGTCGACAGGGATGAGACCCAGTACTTC.

This sequence joins TRBV7-3 and TRBJ2-1; 7 bases line up with TRBD2. This CDR3 comprises 15 residues. In germline, CDR1 is SGHTA, CDR2 FQGTGA. V trimming: 1 base; J trimming: 11 bases; junction bases outside the gene matches: 11. CDR3 sequence (DNA): TGTGCCAGCAGCTTAAATCCAGCGGGATCTTCCCAGCAGTTCTTC. Translation gives CASSLNPAGSSQQFF.

The CDR3 loop is CASSQSGRQYEQYF. Written as DNA, the CDR3 is TGTGCCAGCAGCCAGAGCGGGAGACAGTACGAGCAGTACTTC. The chain has TRBV5-6 and TRBJ2-7, with 8 positions matching TRBD2. J gave up 4 bases and V 4 bases, and 7 bases lay outside the gene matches. The CDR3 length is 14 residues. CDR1 and CDR2 (germline): SGHDT, YYEEEE.

The chain recombines TRBV7-6 with TRBJ2-3; 12 bases map to TRBD1. Germline CDR1 and CDR2: SGHVS and FNYEAQ. Trimming took 5 bases from V and 2 from J; bases not matched to a gene: 5. The CDR3 sequence is 16 residues long. In DNA, the CDR3 is TGTGCCAGCAGCCTTGGGACAGGGGGCAACACAGATACGCAGTATTTT. As protein: CASSLGTGGNTDTQYF.

This rearrangement joins TRBV27 to TRBJ2-5; D perhaps matches TRBD1 (6 bases). CDR3 length equals 16 residues. Trimming stripped 0 bases from V and 1 base from J, with 12 bases between. Germline V lookup: CDR1 MNHEY, CDR2 SMNVEV (reference sequence). This CDR3 reads CASSLSTGAFQETQYF. In DNA, the CDR3 is TGTGCCAGCAGTTTATCGACAGGCGCTTTCCAAGAGACCCAGTACTTC.

CDR3 loop: CATSRTGQVNQPQHF. CDR3 DNA: TGTGCCACCAGCAGAACGGGACAGGTCAATCAGCCCCAGCATTTT. V usage is TRBV15 and J usage is TRBJ1-5; 8 nucleotides agree with TRBD1. With V trimmed by 2 bases and J by 3 bases, 3 bases remained unmatched. The CDR3 spans 15 residues. Germline CDR1 LNHNV, CDR2 YYDKDF (reference sequence). The whole variable domain, remainder taken from reference TRBV15 and TRBJ1-5, is DAMVIQNPRYQVTQFGKPVTLSCSQTLNHNVMYWYQQKSSQAPKLLFHYYDKDFNNEADTPDNFQSRRPNTSFCFLDIRSPGLGDTAMYLCATSRTGQVNQPQHFGDGTRLSIL.

This chain joins TRBV18 and TRBJ2-1; D remains unclear. The CDR3 spans 16 residues. Per the germline V gene, CDR1 is KGHSH and CDR2 is LQKENI. Trimming removed 5 bases from V and 0 bases from J, with 14 bases in between. CDR3 sequence (DNA): TGTGCCAGCTCATCCCCGGGCAGCGTCTCCTACAATGAGCAGTTCTTC. It encodes CASSSPGSVSYNEQFF.

This chain links TRBV2 with TRBJ2-7; D is possibly TRBD2 (5 bases). Germline CDR1 SNHLY, CDR2 FYNNEI. The CDR3 is 12 amino acids. Trimming shortened V by 7 bases and J by 2 bases, and 9 bases separated the two germline ends. In nucleotides, the CDR3 is TGTGCCAGCAACCGACTAACCTACGAGCAGTACTTC. It yields the protein CASNRLTYEQYF.

This sequence joins TRBV6-8 and TRBJ1-5, with 8 bases fitting TRBD1. The germline CDR1 and CDR2 sequences are MNHGY and SAAAGT. After removal of 2 bases from V and 0 bases from J, the junction contained 12 bases not matched to a gene. This CDR3 has 19 amino acids. The CDR3 DNA follows: TGTGCCAGCAGTTACGTTGGACAGGGTAATCGAGATAGCAATCAGCCCCAGCATTTT. It yields the protein CASSYVGQGNRDSNQPQHF.

The genes are TRBV6-6 and TRBJ1-1, with D perhaps matching TRBD1 (5 bases). Germline CDR1 MNHNY, CDR2 SVGAGI (reference sequence). The CDR3 runs 15 residues. Trimming cost V 2 bases and J 3 bases, with 13 bases left between them. CDR3: CASSYQGMGDTEAFF. The CDR3 DNA reads as TGTGCCAGCAGTTACCAGGGCATGGGAGACACTGAAGCTTTCTTT.

The chain couples TRBV6-1 to TRBJ2-1; D is ambiguous. CDR1 and CDR2 (germline): MNHNS, SASEGT. Trimming left V 7 bases short and J 7 bases short, with 17 bases between. CDR3 size: 14 residues. The CDR3 sequence is CASTLGRAWNEQFF. For the CDR3, the DNA is TGTGCCAGCACCTTAGGACGGGCGTGGAATGAGCAGTTCTTC.

The chain uses TRBV30 and TRBJ2-7; TRBD2 aligns across 14 bases. The J segment lost 4 bases and the V segment lost 7 bases, leaving 15 bases of the junction unmatched. Germline values: CDR1 GTSNPN, CDR2 SVGIG (reference sequence). The CDR3 consists of 17 residues. This CDR3 reads CAFSTSGRATRLYEQYF. CDR3 sequence (DNA): TGTGCCTTCTCGACTAGCGGGAGGGCCACAAGACTGTACGAGCAGTACTTC.

On this clone itself: The same CDR3 can be traced to other DNA sequences in this sample. This chain uses TRBV2 with TRBJ2-5; unclear D gene. Germline assignment: CDR1 SNHLY and CDR2 FYNNEI. V was shortened by 6 bases and J by 3 bases, with 5 bases between the two germline ends. This CDR3 is built from 11 residues. In DNA, the CDR3 is TGTGCCAGCAGCGGTGAAGAGACCCAGTACTTC. It is translated as CASSGEETQYF.

This clone occurred a few times. This rearrangement joins TRBV29-1 to TRBJ2-2; 11 bases are shared with TRBD2. CDR3 length: 15 amino acids. Looked up from germline, CDR1 is SQVTM and CDR2 is ANQGSEA. The trim removed 6 bases at V and 3 bases at J, leaving 6 bases unmatched. CDR3 residues: CSVPGTSGYTGELFF. CDR3 nucleotide sequence: TGCAGCGTCCCCGGGACTAGCGGTTACACCGGGGAGCTGTTTTTT.

The chain joins TRBV19 to TRBJ2-1, with 10 bases identical to TRBD2. J lost 8 bases, V lost 1 base, and 14 bases had no gene match. Germline-derived CDR1 and CDR2 are LNHDA and SQIVND (reference sequence). The length of the CDR3 is 18 residues. CDR3 amino acids: CASSIAPRLAGPGHEQFF. The CDR3, as DNA: TGTGCCAGTAGTATAGCACCTCGACTAGCGGGTCCTGGTCATGAGCAGTTCTTC.

This sequence joins TRBV13 and TRBJ2-3, with D perhaps TRBD2 (5 bases). Trimming took 5 bases from V and 3 from J, leaving 18 bases between them. The length of the CDR3 is 16 residues. Germline CDR1 and CDR2: PRHDT and FYEKMQ (reference sequence). The CDR3 DNA sequence: TGTGCCAGCAGCATCCTAGGTAGGAGGCGAACAGATACGCAGTATTTT. Translated, it gives CASSILGRRRTDTQYF.

The V and J genes are TRBV5-6 and TRBJ2-7; D unclear. The CDR3 is 14 amino acids. V gave up 0 bases and J gave up 6 bases, with 13 bases separating them. In germline, CDR1 is SGHDT, CDR2 YYEEEE. CDR3 amino acids: CASSLEYMGREQYF. The CDR3, as DNA: TGTGCCAGCAGCTTGGAATATATGGGCCGCGAGCAGTACTTC.

The genes are TRBV18 and TRBJ1-1; 8 nucleotides line up with TRBD1. Germline CDR1 reads KGHSH; CDR2 reads LQKENI. This CDR3 comprises 13 residues. With 0 bases clipped from V and 7 bases from J, the junction kept 1 base outside the gene matches. The CDR3 nucleotides read TGTGCCAGCTCACCACCACAGGGGGGTGAAGCTTTCTTT. Protein product: CASSPPQGGEAFF.

The CDR3 nucleotides are TGTGCCAGCTCAGGGGGACTAGCGGGAGAAGAGCAGTACTTC. Translated: CASSGGLAGEEQYF. The V call is TRBV18, the J call TRBJ2-7, with 14 bases that match TRBD2. The germline gives CDR1 KGHSH, CDR2 LQKENI. V was pared by 5 bases and J by 7 bases, with 4 bases of the junction left unmatched. The CDR3 sequence is 14 residues long.

The gene calls are TRBV4-1 and TRBJ2-7; D not certain. CDR3 length equals 14 residues. The germline V gene encodes CDR1 MGHRA and CDR2 YSYEKL. V lost 0 bases and J lost 1, with 7 bases in between. CDR3 sequence reads: CASSQDPGSYEQYF. As DNA, the CDR3 is TGCGCCAGCAGCCAAGATCCTGGGTCCTACGAGCAGTACTTC.

At least ten counts were recorded for this clone. The chain links TRBV6-5 to TRBJ1-4; unclear D gene. This CDR3 comprises 13 residues. CDR1 MNHEY and CDR2 SVGAGI come from the germline V gene. Trimming stripped 0 bases from V and 10 bases from J, with 9 bases between. The CDR3 here is CASSYSSAGKLFF. The CDR3 DNA sequence: TGTGCCAGCAGTTACTCGAGTGCTGGAAAACTGTTTTTT.

This clone was seen only once. This chain links TRBV9 with TRBJ2-3, with a tentative D call TRBD2 (6 bases). CDR1 SGDLS and CDR2 YYNGEE come from the germline V gene. The CDR3 totals 16 residues. Trimming took off 0 bases at V and 1 base at J, with 12 bases between the two ends. This CDR3 reads CASSVVAATGTDTQYF. CDR3 nucleotide sequence: TGTGCCAGCAGCGTAGTAGCGGCGACTGGCACAGATACGCAGTATTTT.

Regarding this clone: Different DNA sequences within this sample yield the same CDR3. V is TRBV18 and J is TRBJ2-6; 7 bases agree with TRBD1. There are 15 residues in the CDR3. Losses at the gene ends were 2 bases for V and 2 bases for J; bases not matched to a gene: 0. Per germline, CDR1 KGHSH and CDR2 LQKENI. The CDR3: CASSPDRAGANVLTF. The CDR3 DNA is TGTGCCAGCTCACCAGACAGGGCTGGGGCCAACGTCCTGACTTTC. Full variable domain (rest looked up from reference TRBV18 and TRBJ2-6): NAGVMQNPRHLVRRRGQEARLRCSPMKGHSHVYWYRQLPEEGLKFMVYLQKENIIDESGMPKERFSAEFPKEGPSILRIQQVVRGDSAAYFCASSPDRAGANVLTFGAGSRLTVL.

The V call is TRBV28, the J call TRBJ1-5; D gene uncertain. Germline V gene sequence: CDR1 MDHEN, CDR2 SYDVKM. The CDR3 extends over 14 amino acids. V was clipped by 5 bases and J by 3 bases, with 11 bases between them. CDR3 nucleotides: TGTGCCAGCAGTCTCATAAACCACAATCAGCCCCAGCATTTT. The encoded protein is CASSLINHNQPQHF.

This chain links TRBV6-1 with TRBJ2-7, with 8 bases that match TRBD2. Losses at the gene ends were 8 bases for V and 3 bases for J; bases not matched to a gene: 9. The CDR3 is 14 amino acids. The germline V gene has CDR1 MNHNS and CDR2 SASEGT. In DNA form, the CDR3 reads TGTGCCAGCTCGGCTAGCGGGTCGGGCTACGAGCAGTACTTC. Its protein is CASSASGSGYEQYF.

The rearrangement uses TRBV2 and TRBJ2-2; tentatively, D is TRBD2 (5 bases). CDR1 and CDR2 (germline): SNHLY, FYNNEI. The CDR3 covers 14 residues. V lost 8 bases and J 3 bases, leaving 13 bases between the germline ends. The CDR3 DNA reads as TGTGCCAGCCAGCGGCAGGTCCACACCGGGGAGCTGTTTTTT. This sequence encodes CASQRQVHTGELFF.

The chain recombines TRBV29-1 with TRBJ2-7; 10 nucleotides line up with TRBD2. The germline V gene has CDR1 SQVTM and CDR2 ANQGSEA. V lost 5 bases to trimming and J lost 3 bases; unmatched junction nucleotides: 19. CDR3 size: 18 residues. In DNA, the CDR3 is TGCAGCGTTAACCTTGGGGGAGCGGGAGGGCCAAGAGTCTACGAGCAGTACTTC. Its protein product is CSVNLGGAGGPRVYEQYF.

V and J are TRBV5-6 and TRBJ2-7, with TRBD1 matching 9 bases. This CDR3 contains 14 residues. V lost 6 bases to trimming and J lost 4 bases; unmatched junction nucleotides: 8. Looked up from germline, CDR1 is SGHDT and CDR2 is YYEEEE. CDR3 DNA sequence: TGTGCCAGCATCGACGGGGACAGGGAATACGAGCAGTACTTC. Its protein is CASIDGDREYEQYF.